One sample yielded the 28 T cell receptor beta chains listed below, sequenced in a study of shared clonotypes between healthy human individuals. Using immunoSEQ multiplex PCR, the repertoire was profiled, and TCRdb retains in-frame clones only, with some absent. This table holds millions of clones, around 95% found once. Sequences were obtained from naive CD4+ T cells sorted from blood. Subset meaning: CD45RA+ positively selected. These TCRs come from a man aged 18 to 30 in good health.

The V call is TRBV7-2, the J call TRBJ2-7; D is perhaps TRBD2 (6 bases). In germline, CDR1 is SGHTA, CDR2 FQGNSA. This CDR3 has 16 residues. Trimming pared 5 bases from V and 2 bases from J, leaving 19 bases between. The CDR3: CASSPRGGGETYEQYF. The CDR3 DNA is TGTGCCAGCAGCCCGCGGGGTGGGGGAGAAACCTACGAGCAGTACTTC.

V and J are TRBV5-1 and TRBJ2-5, with 10 bases fitting TRBD1. CDR3 length: 16 amino acids. Germline loops: CDR1 SGHRS, CDR2 YFSETQ. The J segment lost 4 bases and the V segment lost 3 bases, leaving 9 bases of the junction unmatched. This CDR3 is CASSSPKTGGGETQYF. CDR3 sequence (DNA): TGCGCCAGCAGCTCTCCGAAGACAGGGGGCGGAGAGACCCAGTACTTC.

In regard to this clone: At the DNA level, this CDR3 is encoded by other sequences in the same sample as well. This chain uses TRBV6-5 with TRBJ1-4; D is unresolved. Trimming stripped 0 bases from V and 7 bases from J, with 6 bases between. The germline V gene encodes CDR1 MNHEY and CDR2 SVGAGI. This CDR3 region has 13 residues. CDR3 amino acids: CASSYSPGEKLFF. CDR3 DNA: TGTGCCAGCAGTTACTCGCCCGGTGAAAAACTGTTTTTT.

The gene calls are TRBV30 and TRBJ2-7; 11 bases match TRBD1. CDR1 and CDR2 (germline): GTSNPN, SVGIG (reference sequence). J gave up 6 bases and V 1 base, and 5 bases lay outside the gene matches. This CDR3 is 14 amino acids long. The DNA for the CDR3 is TGTGCCTGGAGTGGGGACAGGGGGGTGGGCGAGCAGTACTTC. Translating gives CAWSGDRGVGEQYF.

The rearrangement uses TRBV4-3 and TRBJ2-7; 7 bases map to TRBD2. Germline V gene data show CDR1 as LGHNA and CDR2 as YSLEER. With 1 base clipped from V and 6 bases from J, the junction kept 12 bases outside the gene matches. The length of the CDR3 is 16 residues. CDR3 nucleotide sequence: TGCGCCAGCAGCCAAGGAGTGGAGCGGGGTGCTCTCGAGCAGTACTTC. Its protein product is CASSQGVERGALEQYF.

The gene calls are TRBV30 and TRBJ1-2; weak D call: TRBD1 (6 bases). The V and J ends lost 5 bases and 7 bases respectively, with 14 bases between them. Looked up from germline, CDR1 is GTSNPN and CDR2 is SVGIG (reference sequence). The CDR3 totals 12 residues. In DNA, the CDR3 is TGTGCCTGGGGACAGCCCGGGAGTGGCTACACCTTC. It encodes CAWGQPGSGYTF.

The genes are TRBV7-9 and TRBJ2-3; possible D gene TRBD1, 5 bases. Trimming pared 5 bases from V and 2 bases from J, leaving 11 bases between. The V gene's germline CDR1 is SEHNR and CDR2 FQNEAQ (reference sequence). CDR3 length equals 14 residues. The CDR3 here is CASSPRQSTDTQYF. DNA of the CDR3: TGTGCCAGCAGCCCAAGACAGTCCACAGATACGCAGTATTTT.

The gene calls are TRBV25-1 and TRBJ2-2; unclear D gene. V was pared by 5 bases and J by 5 bases, with 9 bases between. Per germline, CDR1 MGHDK and CDR2 SYGVNS. The CDR3 consists of 13 residues. CDR3 sequence reads: CASSPPWTGELFF. DNA of the CDR3: TGTGCCAGCAGTCCCCCATGGACCGGGGAGCTGTTTTTT.

This sequence joins TRBV7-3 and TRBJ2-7, with D perhaps matching TRBD2 (6 bases). V was pared by 5 bases and J by 0 bases, with 20 bases between. The CDR3 extends over 17 amino acids. Looked up from germline, CDR1 is SGHTA and CDR2 is FQGTGA. The CDR3 coding sequence is TGTGCCAGCAGCCCCCACCCGGGACTCGTTAGCTCCTACGAGCAGTACTTC. Translated: CASSPHPGLVSSYEQYF. Full variable domain (missing parts from reference TRBV7-3 and TRBJ2-7): GAGVSQTPSNKVTEKGKYVELRCDPISGHTALYWYRQSLGQGPEFLIYFQGTGAADDSGLPNDRFFAVRPEGSVSTLKIQRTERGDSAVYLCASSPHPGLVSSYEQYFGPGTRLTVT.

The V and J genes are TRBV11-2 and TRBJ2-5; the D is unclear. Between the trimmed V and J ends, which lost 5 bases and 3 bases, there was a span of 16 bases. This CDR3 is built from 15 residues. Looked up from germline, CDR1 is SGHAT and CDR2 is FQNNGV. The CDR3: CASSHGLKGKETQYF. The CDR3 bases are TGTGCCAGCAGCCACGGCCTAAAGGGAAAAGAGACCCAGTACTTC.

As regards this clone: The sample carries other DNA sequences with the same CDR3. The V and J genes are TRBV30 and TRBJ1-2; D unclear. Germline-derived CDR1 and CDR2 are GTSNPN and SVGIG (reference sequence). V was cut by 0 bases and J by 4 bases, with 9 bases left in between. CDR3 length equals 13 residues. The DNA of the CDR3 is TGTGCCTGGAGTGTTGGAGGGATCTATGGCTACACCTTC. This codes for CAWSVGGIYGYTF.

The chain recombines TRBV27 with TRBJ1-2; TRBD1 matches at 7 bases. After removal of 0 bases from V and 4 bases from J, the junction contained 5 bases not matched to a gene. The CDR3 totals 15 residues. Germline assignment: CDR1 MNHEY and CDR2 SMNVEV (reference sequence). The CDR3 reads CASSLSARGIYGYTF. The CDR3 DNA sequence: TGTGCCAGCAGTTTATCGGCCAGGGGGATCTATGGCTACACCTTC.

This chain joins TRBV10-3 and TRBJ2-6; TRBD1 is a possible D gene (6 bases). The V gene's germline CDR1 is ENHRY and CDR2 SYGVKD. The ends were cut back, 2 bases at V and 1 base at J, with 12 bases in the middle. This CDR3 is built from 17 residues. DNA for the CDR3: TGTGCCATCAGTGAGGATGGGGGCGTGTCTGGGGCCAACGTCCTGACTTTC. Its translation is CAISEDGGVSGANVLTF.

V and J are TRBV27 and TRBJ1-2; D might be TRBD1 (6 bases). The CDR3 totals 13 residues. Between the trimmed V and J ends, which lost 2 bases and 5 bases, there was a span of 9 bases. The V gene's germline CDR1 is MNHEY and CDR2 SMNVEV (reference sequence). CDR3 amino acids: CASSLTDSYGYTF. Written as DNA, the CDR3 is TGTGCCAGCAGTTTAACGGACAGTTATGGCTACACCTTC.

This clone was observed once. This sequence may be a read error, since a much larger clone differs from it by one base. This chain joins TRBV7-8 and TRBJ2-2; D not certain. Germline V gives CDR1 SGHVS, CDR2 FQNEAQ. The CDR3 is made up of 11 amino acids. Trimming took 4 bases from V and 4 from J, leaving 1 base between them. The CDR3 DNA follows: TGTGCCAGCAGCTCCACCGGGGAGCTGTTTTTT. Translation: CASSSTGELFF.

V is TRBV27 and J is TRBJ1-5; 10 bases fit TRBD1. The CDR3 has 15 amino acids. V lost 8 bases and J lost 6; bases outside the gene matches: 10. The germline V gene encodes CDR1 MNHEY and CDR2 SMNVEV (reference sequence). Here the CDR3 DNA reads TGTGCCAGCCGGTTAGGGACAGGGGCAGCTCAGCCCCAGCATTTT. Translating gives CASRLGTGAAQPQHF.

The DNA of the CDR3 is TGTGCCAGCAGCGTAGTGAGGGGCTCAACTAATGAAAAACTGTTTTTT. As protein: CASSVVRGSTNEKLFF. This chain connects TRBV9 to TRBJ1-4, with a weak D call TRBD1 (5 bases). Germline V gene lookup returns CDR1 SGDLS and CDR2 YYNGEE. The V end lost 0 bases, the J end lost 0 bases, and 9 bases lay between the germline ends. There are 16 residues in the CDR3.

V gene TRBV5-1 combines with J gene TRBJ1-6; TRBD1 matches 7 bases. V was clipped by 2 bases and J by 8 bases; unmatched bases: 16. The CDR3 totals 18 residues. Looked up from germline, CDR1 is SGHRS and CDR2 is YFSETQ. CDR3 sequence (DNA): TGCGCCAGCAGCTTTAGACAGGGAGGTGTTGGTTTGGATTCACCCCTCCACTTT. Translated: CASSFRQGGVGLDSPLHF.

The gene calls are TRBV5-1 and TRBJ2-2, with D unresolved. The CDR3 length is 16 residues. V was clipped by 0 bases and J by 1 base, with 10 bases between them. Germline-derived CDR1 and CDR2 are SGHRS and YFSETQ. CDR3 coding DNA: TGCGCCAGCAGCTTGGAAACCCTTAGGAACACCGGGGAGCTGTTTTTT. Protein: CASSLETLRNTGELFF. Using reference TRBV5-1 and TRBJ2-2 for the parts outside the CDR3, the full variable domain is KAGVTQTPRYLIKTRGQQVTLSCSPISGHRSVSWYQQTPGQGLQFLFEYFSETQRNKGNFPGRFSGRQFSNSRSEMNVSTLELGDSALYLCASSLETLRNTGELFFGEGSRLTVL.

The CDR3 DNA reads TGCGCCAGCAGACCAGGATCCGAGGATGAAAAACTGTTTTTT. The encoded protein is CASRPGSEDEKLFF. V and J are TRBV5-1 and TRBJ1-4; D ambiguous. With 5 bases removed from V and 6 bases from J, the gap between germline ends came to 14 bases. Germline V lookup: CDR1 SGHRS, CDR2 YFSETQ. The CDR3 is 14 amino acids. The complete variable domain, with remaining parts taken from reference TRBV5-1 and TRBJ1-4, reads KAGVTQTPRYLIKTRGQQVTLSCSPISGHRSVSWYQQTPGQGLQFLFEYFSETQRNKGNFPGRFSGRQFSNSRSEMNVSTLELGDSALYLCASRPGSEDEKLFFGSGTQLSVL.

The chain recombines TRBV27 with TRBJ1-5; 11 nucleotides match TRBD1. Looked up from germline, CDR1 is MNHEY and CDR2 is SMNVEV (reference sequence). This CDR3 spans 14 amino acids. V was pared by 5 bases and J by 6 bases, with 3 bases of the junction left unmatched. The DNA of the CDR3 is TGTGCCAGCAGTGGGACAGGGGGGCGTCAGCCCCAGCATTTT. It codes for CASSGTGGRQPQHF.

CDR3 DNA: TGTGCCAGCAGTTACCGACAGGGTATTGACGAGCAGTACTTC. Amino acids: CASSYRQGIDEQYF. The chain employs TRBV6-6 and TRBJ2-7; the match to TRBD1 covers 7 bases. The CDR3 consists of 14 residues. V was pared by 2 bases and J by 5 bases, with 6 bases of the junction left unmatched. Germline V gene data show CDR1 as MNHNY and CDR2 as SVGAGI (reference sequence).

Worth noting for this clone: A much larger clone lies one base from this, so it may be a read error. Other DNA variants within this sample encode the same CDR3. V gene TRBV11-2 combines with J gene TRBJ2-7; tentative D call: TRBD1 (5 bases). V dropped 1 base and J dropped 3 bases, with 7 bases sitting between them. Germline values: CDR1 SGHAT, CDR2 FQNNGV. The CDR3 extends over 13 amino acids. The CDR3 DNA sequence: TGTGCCAGCAGCTTAGGACAGATCTACGAGCAGTACTTC. This codes for CASSLGQIYEQYF.

CDR3 residues: CASSGRVVSYEQYF. The CDR3 nucleotides are TGTGCCAGCTCGGGTCGGGTCGTCAGCTACGAGCAGTACTTC. The chain is built from TRBV6-1 and TRBJ2-7; D is undetermined. The germline gives CDR1 MNHNS, CDR2 SASEGT. This CDR3 spans 14 amino acids. Trimming shortened V by 8 bases and J by 3 bases, and 17 bases separated the two germline ends.

The V call is TRBV6-1, the J call TRBJ1-5; D not resolved. Trimming removed 3 bases at V and 0 bases at J, with 12 bases between. Germline CDR1 reads MNHNS; CDR2 reads SASEGT. The CDR3 has 16 amino acids. The CDR3 loop reads CASSEVFGDSNQPQHF. CDR3 sequence (DNA): TGTGCCAGCAGTGAGGTCTTCGGAGATAGCAATCAGCCCCAGCATTTT.

Regarding this clone: Other nucleotide sequences from this sample produce the same CDR3. The V gene is TRBV28, the J gene TRBJ1-5; D is undetermined. The CDR3 extends over 12 amino acids. Per the germline V gene, CDR1 is MDHEN and CDR2 is SYDVKM. Trimming left V 3 bases short and J 4 bases short, with 4 bases between. The CDR3: CASSFGNQPQHF. The CDR3 nucleotides read TGTGCCAGCAGTTTCGGTAATCAGCCCCAGCATTTT.

The rearrangement joins TRBV28 to TRBJ1-2; D is possibly TRBD1 (5 bases). V was clipped by 4 bases and J by 2 bases, with 11 bases between them. CDR1 MDHEN and CDR2 SYDVKM come from the germline V gene. The CDR3 has 14 residues. The CDR3 DNA follows: TGTGCCAGCAGTTCCGGGACGGCGAACTATGGCTACACCTTC. Its translation: CASSSGTANYGYTF.

J is TRBJ2-7 and V is TRBV7-2; D is possibly TRBD1 or TRBD2 (5 bases each). From germline, CDR1 is SGHTA and CDR2 FQGNSA. The CDR3 extends over 18 amino acids. V shed 2 bases and J shed 0 bases, with 20 bases lying between them. The CDR3 loop reads CASSLKYRDLKSSYEQYF. Written as DNA, the CDR3 is TGTGCCAGCAGCTTAAAATACCGGGACCTAAAGAGCTCCTACGAGCAGTACTTC.